The 6 T cell receptor beta chains presented below share a single source sample, sequenced in a study of blood T cells in healthy people across ages. Combining a sample-barcoded 5' primer with a J-beta primer mix, a second PCR ran for about 7 to 12 cycles. TCRdb processed the 5' RACE reads anew with MiXCR; each CDR3 protein has one entry. The sample lists around 1.5 million distinct CDR3 sequences; 34% were seen once. Material for sequencing was blood. The source of these receptors is a woman in her 30s in good health.

A remark on this clonotype: A read error is possible here, since a much larger clone lies one base away. This chain connects TRBV20-1 to TRBJ2-7, with no clear D. Trimming removed 7 bases from V and 7 bases from J, with 14 bases in between. The CDR3 has 11 amino acids. CDR1 is DFQATT and CDR2 is SNEGSKA in the germline V gene (reference sequence). In DNA, the CDR3 is TGCAGTGTAAAGAGCCCTAGGGAGCAGTACTTC. It yields the protein CSVKSPREQYF.

The chain links TRBV9 to TRBJ1-1, with D hard to call. V lost 4 bases and J lost 0, with 16 bases in between. The CDR3 runs 16 residues. Germline V CDR1 and CDR2: SGDLS, YYNGEE. DNA of the CDR3: TGTGCCAGCAGCTCCAGTAGAGGCCTGATGAACACTGAAGCTTTCTTT. Its protein is CASSSSRGLMNTEAFF.

The rearrangement joins TRBV9 to TRBJ2-3; tentatively, D is TRBD1 or TRBD2 (6 bases each). V was cut by 0 bases and J by 0 bases, with 14 bases left in between. This CDR3 is 17 amino acids long. Per germline, CDR1 SGDLS and CDR2 YYNGEE. The chain's CDR3 is CASSVGRGGGSTDTQYF. CDR3 in DNA: TGTGCCAGCAGCGTAGGGAGAGGAGGGGGAAGCACAGATACGCAGTATTTT. The complete variable domain, with remaining parts taken from reference TRBV9 and TRBJ2-3, reads DSGVTQTPKHLITATGQRVTLRCSPRSGDLSVYWYQQSLDQGLQFLIQYYNGEERAKGNILERFSAQQFPDLHSELNLSSLELGDSALYFCASSVGRGGGSTDTQYFGPGTRLTVL.

This clonotype was seen only once. V usage is TRBV5-1 and J usage is TRBJ2-3, with TRBD1 identical over 7 bases. V trimming: 0 bases; J trimming: 0 bases; junction bases outside the gene matches: 4. CDR1 and CDR2 from the germline V gene are SGHRS and YFSETQ. There are 16 residues in the CDR3. The CDR3, as DNA: TGCGCCAGCAGCTTGGGTGACAGGGAAAGCACAGATACGCAGTATTTT. Translated, it gives CASSLGDRESTDTQYF.

As to this clonotype: A junction boundary mismatches the germline segment, possibly from a read error. CDR3 sequence (DNA): TGCGCCAGCGGCTTGCTGGACTGGTCTTTGAATGAGCAGTTCTTC. Encoded protein: CASGLLDWSLNEQFF. The chain recombines TRBV5-1 with TRBJ2-1, with D possibly being TRBD2 (5 bases). CDR1 is SGHRS and CDR2 is YFSETQ in the germline V gene. The CDR3 runs 15 residues. The full variable domain, completed using reference TRBV5-1 and TRBJ2-1, is KAGVTQTPRYLIKTRGQQVTLSCSPISGHRSVSWYQQTPGQGLQFLFEYFSETQRNKGNFPGRFSGRQFSNSRSEMNVSTLELGDSALYLCASGLLDWSLNEQFFGPGTRLTVL.

The chain carries TRBV7-6 and TRBJ2-5; TRBD2 is a possible D gene (7 bases). The CDR3 length is 15 residues. In germline, CDR1 is SGHVS, CDR2 FNYEAQ. The germline V and J ends were trimmed by 1 base and 5 bases, with 14 bases remaining between them. CDR3 amino acids: CASSLEGGAGETQYF. CDR3 DNA sequence: TGTGCCAGCAGCTTAGAAGGGGGGGCGGGGGAGACCCAGTACTTC.